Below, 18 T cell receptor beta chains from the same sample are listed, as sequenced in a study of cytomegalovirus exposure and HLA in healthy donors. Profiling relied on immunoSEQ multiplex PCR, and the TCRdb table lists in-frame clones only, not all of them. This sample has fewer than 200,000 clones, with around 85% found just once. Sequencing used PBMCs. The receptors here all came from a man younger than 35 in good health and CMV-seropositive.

The CDR3 sequence: CASSFSAESYEQYF. CDR3 DNA: TGTGCCAGCAGTTTTTCAGCGGAGAGCTACGAGCAGTACTTC. The rearrangement joins TRBV6-6 to TRBJ2-7, with D tentatively TRBD2 (5 bases). The V and J ends lost 4 bases and 3 bases respectively, with 13 bases between them. CDR3 length equals 14 residues. Germline V gives CDR1 MNHNY, CDR2 SVGAGI (reference sequence).

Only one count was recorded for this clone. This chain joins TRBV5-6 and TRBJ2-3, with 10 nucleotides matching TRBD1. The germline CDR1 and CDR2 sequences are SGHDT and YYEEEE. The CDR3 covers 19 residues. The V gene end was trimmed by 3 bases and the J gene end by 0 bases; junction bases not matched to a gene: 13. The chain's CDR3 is CASSSGTGASHSSTDTQYF. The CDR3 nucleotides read TGTGCCAGCAGCTCCGGGACAGGGGCCTCACATTCTAGCACAGATACGCAGTATTTT.

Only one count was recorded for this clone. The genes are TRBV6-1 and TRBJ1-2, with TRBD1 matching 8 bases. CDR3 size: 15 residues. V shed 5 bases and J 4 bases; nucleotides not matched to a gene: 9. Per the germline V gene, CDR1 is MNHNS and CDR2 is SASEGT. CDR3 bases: TGTGCCAGCAGTACCAAGGACAGGGAAATCTATGGCTACACCTTC. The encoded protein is CASSTKDREIYGYTF.

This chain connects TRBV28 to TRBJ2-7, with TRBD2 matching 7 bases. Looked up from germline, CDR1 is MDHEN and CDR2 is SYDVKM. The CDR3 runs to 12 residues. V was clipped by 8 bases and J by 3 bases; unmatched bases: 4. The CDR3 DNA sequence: TGTGCCAGCGGGGGGGGAAGCTACGAGCAGTACTTC. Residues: CASGGGSYEQYF.

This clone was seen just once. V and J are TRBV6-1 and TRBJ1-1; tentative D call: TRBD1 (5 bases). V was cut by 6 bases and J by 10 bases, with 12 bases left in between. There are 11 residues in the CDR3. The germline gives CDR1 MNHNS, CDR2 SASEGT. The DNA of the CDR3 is TGTGCCAGCAGATTCCCGGGGGTAGCTTTCTTT. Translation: CASRFPGVAFF.

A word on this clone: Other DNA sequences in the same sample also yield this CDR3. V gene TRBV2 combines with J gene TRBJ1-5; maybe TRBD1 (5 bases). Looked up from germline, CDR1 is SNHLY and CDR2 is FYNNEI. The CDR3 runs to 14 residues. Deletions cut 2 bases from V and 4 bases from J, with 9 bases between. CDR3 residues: CASSESGGNQPQHF. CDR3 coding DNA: TGTGCCAGCAGTGAATCGGGGGGTAATCAGCCCCAGCATTTT.

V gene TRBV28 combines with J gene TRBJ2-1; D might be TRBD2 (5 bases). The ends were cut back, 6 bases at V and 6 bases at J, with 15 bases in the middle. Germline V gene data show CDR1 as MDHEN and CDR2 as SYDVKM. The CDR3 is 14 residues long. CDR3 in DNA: TGTGCCAGCAGGGCGCGGCTAGCCCTCAATGAGCAGTTCTTC. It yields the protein CASRARLALNEQFF.

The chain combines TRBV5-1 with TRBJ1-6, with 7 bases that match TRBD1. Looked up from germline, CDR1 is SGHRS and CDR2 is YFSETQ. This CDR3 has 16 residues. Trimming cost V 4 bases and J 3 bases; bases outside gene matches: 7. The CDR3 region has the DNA TGCGCCAGCAGCACGGGACAGCTACTCTATAATTCACCCCTCCACTTT. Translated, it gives CASSTGQLLYNSPLHF.

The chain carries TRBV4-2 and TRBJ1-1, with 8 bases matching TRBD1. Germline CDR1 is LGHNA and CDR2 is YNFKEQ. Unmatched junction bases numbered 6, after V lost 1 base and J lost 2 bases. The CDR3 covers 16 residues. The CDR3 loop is CASSQATGGGNTEAFF. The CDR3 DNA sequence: TGTGCCAGCAGCCAAGCTACAGGGGGTGGAAACACTGAAGCTTTCTTT.

The chain's CDR3 is CAISESRGGKLFF. The CDR3 DNA is TGTGCCATCAGTGAGTCGAGGGGGGGAAAACTGTTTTTT. The gene calls are TRBV10-3 and TRBJ1-4; a possible D gene is TRBD1 (6 bases). V lost 0 bases and J lost 10, with 9 bases in between. The CDR3 runs to 13 residues. The germline V gene encodes CDR1 ENHRY and CDR2 SYGVKD.

Here the CDR3 DNA reads TGTGCCAGCAGCGCTACAGGGTATGGCTACACCTTC. Residues: CASSATGYGYTF. The chain employs TRBV9 and TRBJ1-2; a possible D gene is TRBD1 (6 bases). Germline lookup yields CDR1 SGDLS and CDR2 YYNGEE. This CDR3 comprises 12 residues. With 3 bases removed from V and 5 bases from J, the gap between germline ends came to 8 bases.

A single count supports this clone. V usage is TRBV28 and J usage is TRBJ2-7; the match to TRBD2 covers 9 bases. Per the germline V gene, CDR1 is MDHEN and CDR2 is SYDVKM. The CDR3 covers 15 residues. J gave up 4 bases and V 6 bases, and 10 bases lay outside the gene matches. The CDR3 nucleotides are TGTGCCAGCAGCCTAGCGGGGTTACCCACTTACGAGCAGTACTTC. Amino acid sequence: CASSLAGLPTYEQYF.

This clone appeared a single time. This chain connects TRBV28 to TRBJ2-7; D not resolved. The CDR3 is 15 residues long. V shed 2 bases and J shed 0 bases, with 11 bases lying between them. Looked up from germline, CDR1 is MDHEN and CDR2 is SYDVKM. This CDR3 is CASSLEAPISYEQYF. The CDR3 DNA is TGTGCCAGCAGTTTAGAGGCCCCGATCTCCTACGAGCAGTACTTC.

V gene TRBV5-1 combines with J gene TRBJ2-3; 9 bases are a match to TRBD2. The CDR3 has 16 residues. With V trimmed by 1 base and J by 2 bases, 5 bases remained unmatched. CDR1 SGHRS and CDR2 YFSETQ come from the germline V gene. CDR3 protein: CASSLRLAGHTDTQYF. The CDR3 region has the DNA TGCGCCAGCAGCTTGCGTCTAGCGGGGCACACAGATACGCAGTATTTT.

CDR3 region: CASSLVAGTSTDTQYF. The CDR3 DNA reads as TGCGCCAGCAGCTTGGTGGCGGGAACTAGCACAGATACGCAGTATTTT. The rearrangement links TRBV5-1 to TRBJ2-3, with D perhaps TRBD2 (6 bases). This CDR3 contains 16 residues. Looked up from germline, CDR1 is SGHRS and CDR2 is YFSETQ. Trimming left V 0 bases short and J 0 bases short, with 11 bases between. Complete variable domain (other parts from reference TRBV5-1 and TRBJ2-3): KAGVTQTPRYLIKTRGQQVTLSCSPISGHRSVSWYQQTPGQGLQFLFEYFSETQRNKGNFPGRFSGRQFSNSRSEMNVSTLELGDSALYLCASSLVAGTSTDTQYFGPGTRLTVL.

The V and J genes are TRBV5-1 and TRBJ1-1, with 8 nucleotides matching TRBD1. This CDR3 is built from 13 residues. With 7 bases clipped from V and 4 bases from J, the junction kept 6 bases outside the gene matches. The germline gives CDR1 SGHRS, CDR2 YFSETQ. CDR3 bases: TGCGCCAGCCTTCGGACAGGGAGCACTGAAGCTTTCTTT. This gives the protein CASLRTGSTEAFF.

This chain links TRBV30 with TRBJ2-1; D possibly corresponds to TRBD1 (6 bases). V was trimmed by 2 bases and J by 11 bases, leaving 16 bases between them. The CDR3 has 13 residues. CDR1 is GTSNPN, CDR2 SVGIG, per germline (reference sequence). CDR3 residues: CAWSLQGFVQQFF. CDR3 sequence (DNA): TGTGCCTGGAGTCTTCAGGGGTTTGTTCAGCAGTTCTTC.

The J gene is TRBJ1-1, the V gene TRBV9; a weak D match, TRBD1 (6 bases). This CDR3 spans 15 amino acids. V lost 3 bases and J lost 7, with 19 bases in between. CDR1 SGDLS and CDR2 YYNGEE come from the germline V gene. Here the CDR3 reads CASSDETGGRGEAFF. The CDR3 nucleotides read TGTGCCAGCAGCGATGAAACGGGGGGGCGGGGTGAAGCTTTCTTT.